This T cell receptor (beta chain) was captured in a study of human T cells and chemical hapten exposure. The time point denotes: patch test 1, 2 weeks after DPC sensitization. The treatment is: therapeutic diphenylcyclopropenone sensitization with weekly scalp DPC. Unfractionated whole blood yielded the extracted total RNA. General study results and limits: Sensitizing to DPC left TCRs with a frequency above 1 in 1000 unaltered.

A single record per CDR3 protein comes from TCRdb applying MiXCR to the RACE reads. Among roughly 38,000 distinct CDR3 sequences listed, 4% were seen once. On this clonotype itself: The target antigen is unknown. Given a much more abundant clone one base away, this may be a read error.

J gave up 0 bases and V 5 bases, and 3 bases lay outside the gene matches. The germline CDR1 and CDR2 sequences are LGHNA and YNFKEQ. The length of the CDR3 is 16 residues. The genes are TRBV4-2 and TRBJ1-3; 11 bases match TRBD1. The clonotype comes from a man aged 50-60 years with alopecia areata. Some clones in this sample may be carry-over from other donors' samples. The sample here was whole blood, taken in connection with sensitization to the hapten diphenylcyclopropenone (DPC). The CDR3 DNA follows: TGTGCCAGCAGCTACGGACAGGGGGCCTCTGGAAACACCATATATTTT. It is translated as CASSYGQGASGNTIYF.